This TCR beta chain derives from a study of T cell responses to AZD1222 COVID-19 vaccine. The CDR3 has 14 residues. Deletions cut 0 bases from V and 6 bases from J, with 14 bases between. Germline V lookup: CDR1 GTSNPN, CDR2 SVGIG (reference sequence). The method was immunoSEQ multiplex PCR; TCRdb's version includes in-frame clones alone and lacks a portion of them. Counted here are 130,000 to 150,000 clones, roughly 91% occurring once; the ten biggest clones make up less than 2%. The sequenced sample was peripheral blood, obtained on day 0 of AZD1222 vaccination. The chain combines TRBV30 with TRBJ1-2; no clear D. The receptor was isolated from an adult in good health. DNA for the CDR3: TGTGCCTGGAGTGTACCACTGAGGGAAGATGGCTACACCTTC. Protein sequence: CAWSVPLREDGYTF.